These 20 T cell receptor beta chains originate from one sample sequenced in a study of shared clonotypes between healthy human individuals. Generated by immunoSEQ multiplex PCR, the TCRdb table keeps only in-frame clones and is missing some. This table holds millions of clones, roughly 93% found once. Specimen: naive CD4+ T cells from PBMCs. The subset is: CD45RA+ positively selected. The source of these receptors is a man aged 18 to 30 in good health. Some clones in this sample may be carry-over from other donors' samples.

This chain links TRBV28 with TRBJ1-4; D is undetermined. Germline V lookup: CDR1 MDHEN, CDR2 SYDVKM. V lost 5 bases, J lost 1 base, and 17 bases lay in between. The CDR3 runs 17 residues. CDR3 region: CASSGAYEVGTNEKLFF. The CDR3 nucleotides are TGTGCCAGCAGTGGTGCGTACGAGGTGGGAACTAATGAAAAACTGTTTTTT.

The chain links TRBV4-1 to TRBJ1-5; D uncertain. The CDR3 runs to 14 residues. Trimming cost V 0 bases and J 5 bases, with 8 bases left between them. Germline loops: CDR1 MGHRA, CDR2 YSYEKL. Here the CDR3 reads CASSQDRRDQPQHF. Here the CDR3 DNA reads TGCGCCAGCAGCCAAGACCGTCGGGATCAGCCCCAGCATTTT.

The V call is TRBV7-2, the J call TRBJ2-7, with D possibly being TRBD1 (6 bases). CDR3 length: 16 residues. Germline CDR1 SGHTA, CDR2 FQGNSA. V was cut by 5 bases and J by 5 bases, with 22 bases left in between. CDR3: CASSPGRPPGGHEQYF. The CDR3 DNA follows: TGTGCCAGCAGCCCCGGAAGACCCCCTGGGGGCCACGAGCAGTACTTC.

The V and J genes are TRBV11-2 and TRBJ1-2, with no clear D. Germline lookup yields CDR1 SGHAT and CDR2 FQNNGV. This CDR3 spans 14 amino acids. V was trimmed by 5 bases and J by 4 bases, leaving 14 bases between them. The CDR3 sequence: CASSQTGSAYGYTF. CDR3 coding DNA: TGTGCCAGCAGCCAAACGGGCAGTGCCTATGGCTACACCTTC. Using reference TRBV11-2 and TRBJ1-2 for the parts outside the CDR3, the full variable domain is EAGVAQSPRYKIIEKRQSVAFWCNPISGHATLYWYQQILGQGPKLLIQFQNNGVVDDSQLPKDRFSAERLKGVDSTLKIQPAKLEDSAVYLCASSQTGSAYGYTFGSGTRLTVV.

This clone appeared a single time. V is TRBV13 and J is TRBJ2-2; D gene uncertain. The V and J ends lost 5 bases and 0 bases respectively, with 7 bases between them. The germline CDR1 and CDR2 sequences are PRHDT and FYEKMQ (reference sequence). CDR3 length: 14 residues. The CDR3 region is CASSGRSNTGELFF. Here the CDR3 DNA reads TGTGCCAGCAGCGGACGGTCGAACACCGGGGAGCTGTTTTTT.

The CDR3 coding sequence is TGCGCCAGCAGCCCTCCGCTAGCGGGAGGAGCGAATGAGCAGTTCTTC. Protein sequence: CASSPPLAGGANEQFF. This chain connects TRBV5-1 to TRBJ2-1, with 11 nucleotides matching TRBD2. With 4 bases clipped from V and 7 bases from J, the junction kept 10 bases outside the gene matches. This CDR3 spans 16 amino acids. CDR1 is SGHRS, CDR2 YFSETQ, per germline.

The chain is built from TRBV28 and TRBJ2-5, with D unresolved. The CDR3 extends over 14 amino acids. The V gene's germline CDR1 is MDHEN and CDR2 SYDVKM. V was trimmed by 7 bases and J by 2 bases, leaving 14 bases between them. DNA for the CDR3: TGTGCCAGCAAACTTTTTGGCGCTCAAGAGACCCAGTACTTC. Amino acids: CASKLFGAQETQYF.

Turning to this clone: Other DNA sequences in the sample encode the same CDR3. The chain is built from TRBV7-9 and TRBJ2-7, with D perhaps matching TRBD1 (6 bases). V was shortened by 3 bases and J by 0 bases, with 6 bases between the two germline ends. The V gene's germline CDR1 is SEHNR and CDR2 FQNEAQ (reference sequence). The CDR3 sequence is 13 residues long. The chain's CDR3 is CASSLDSSYEQYF. In DNA, the CDR3 is TGTGCCAGCAGCTTGGACAGCTCCTACGAGCAGTACTTC.

This sequence joins TRBV18 and TRBJ2-1; weak D call: TRBD2 (5 bases). Trimming shortened V by 2 bases and J by 7 bases, and 15 bases separated the two germline ends. CDR1 KGHSH and CDR2 LQKENI come from the germline V gene. This CDR3 is built from 15 residues. CDR3 amino acids: CASSPVGGFGNEQFF. DNA for the CDR3: TGTGCCAGCTCACCAGTTGGCGGGTTTGGGAATGAGCAGTTCTTC.

Concerning this clone: At the DNA level, this CDR3 is encoded by other sequences in the same sample as well. The genes are TRBV5-6 and TRBJ2-3; D possibly corresponds to TRBD1 (5 bases). The ends were cut back, 0 bases at V and 3 bases at J, with 11 bases in the middle. This CDR3 has 15 amino acids. From germline, CDR1 is SGHDT and CDR2 YYEEEE. CDR3 region: CASSLGQGATDTQYF. CDR3 DNA: TGTGCCAGCAGCTTGGGGCAGGGTGCAACAGATACGCAGTATTTT.

This chain connects TRBV9 to TRBJ2-2; the D gene is possibly TRBD2 (5 bases). The germline CDR1 and CDR2 sequences are SGDLS and YYNGEE. V lost 4 bases, J lost 4 bases, and 8 bases lay in between. The CDR3 sequence is 13 residues long. CDR3 in amino acids: CASSTSGTGELFF. The DNA for the CDR3 is TGTGCCAGCAGCACGAGCGGCACCGGGGAGCTGTTTTTT.

The V gene is TRBV6-5, the J gene TRBJ1-3; 9 positions match TRBD1. The CDR3 covers 14 residues. CDR1 and CDR2 from the germline V gene are MNHEY and SVGAGI. J gave up 6 bases and V 5 bases, and 5 bases lay outside the gene matches. CDR3 nucleotide sequence: TGTGCCAGCAGTCCGGGACAGGGAGCAAACACCATATATTTT. As protein: CASSPGQGANTIYF.

The rearrangement joins TRBV27 to TRBJ2-7, with 9 bases lining up with TRBD2. The trim removed 4 bases at V and 3 bases at J, leaving 13 bases unmatched. Germline V gene data show CDR1 as MNHEY and CDR2 as SMNVEV (reference sequence). This CDR3 has 17 residues. CDR3 in amino acids: CASSSRGSGRPSYEQYF. The DNA for the CDR3 is TGTGCCAGCAGTTCCCGGGGTAGCGGGAGACCAAGCTACGAGCAGTACTTC.

The chain joins TRBV10-3 to TRBJ2-3, with 16 bases fitting TRBD2. Looked up from germline, CDR1 is ENHRY and CDR2 is SYGVKD. The CDR3 loop spans 15 amino acids. V shed 11 bases, J shed 4 bases, and the junction held 6 bases outside the gene matches. The CDR3 sequence is CASGTSGRDPDTQYF. As DNA, the CDR3 is TGTGCCTCCGGGACTAGCGGGAGGGATCCAGATACGCAGTATTTT.

The chain has TRBV2 and TRBJ2-1; TRBD1 or TRBD2 may be the D gene (5 bases each). Germline CDR1 reads SNHLY; CDR2 reads FYNNEI. V was pared by 2 bases and J by 6 bases, with 14 bases between. CDR3 length equals 15 residues. This CDR3 is CASSERGVGANEQFF. The CDR3 nucleotides read TGTGCCAGCAGTGAAAGAGGGGTTGGAGCCAATGAGCAGTTCTTC.

This rearrangement joins TRBV7-9 to TRBJ2-3; no clear D gene. Trimming cost V 1 base and J 7 bases, with 21 bases left between them. The CDR3 covers 17 residues. In germline, CDR1 is SEHNR, CDR2 FQNEAQ (reference sequence). CDR3 residues: CASSLEGRATRSYTQYF. As DNA, the CDR3 is TGTGCCAGCAGCTTAGAAGGTCGGGCAACCCGATCCTATACGCAGTATTTT. The full variable domain, rest sourced from reference TRBV7-9 and TRBJ2-3, is DTGVSQNPRHKITKRGQNVTFRCDPISEHNRLYWYRQTLGQGPEFLTYFQNEAQLEKSRLLSDRFSAERPKGSFSTLEIQRTEQGDSAMYLCASSLEGRATRSYTQYFGPGTRLTVL.

The chain couples TRBV5-4 to TRBJ2-5; tentatively, D is TRBD1 (6 bases). V lost 3 bases and J 2 bases, leaving 14 bases between the germline ends. This CDR3 is built from 15 residues. Germline V gene data show CDR1 as SGHNT and CDR2 as YYREEE (reference sequence). As DNA, the CDR3 is TGTGCCAGCAGCTCAAAAAGGACAGATCAAGAGACCCAGTACTTC. This translates into CASSSKRTDQETQYF.

The chain joins TRBV15 to TRBJ1-5; D gene unclear. V dropped 1 base and J dropped 5 bases, with 12 bases sitting between them. The germline CDR1 and CDR2 sequences are LNHNV and YYDKDF (reference sequence). This CDR3 is built from 15 residues. CDR3 protein: CATSRVPVSDQPQHF. CDR3 nucleotides: TGTGCCACCAGCAGAGTACCAGTCTCGGATCAGCCCCAGCATTTT.

As for this clone: The same CDR3 arises from other DNA sequences in this sample as well. V and J are TRBV7-3 and TRBJ2-1; no firm D call. Germline V gene data show CDR1 as SGHTA and CDR2 as FQGTGA. The CDR3 spans 13 residues. Trimming removed 0 bases from V and 5 bases from J, with 5 bases in between. The CDR3 DNA reads as TGTGCCAGCAGCTTAACGCGCAACAATGAGCAGTTCTTC. As protein: CASSLTRNNEQFF.

The chain recombines TRBV5-1 with TRBJ2-1; 11 nucleotides agree with TRBD2. V trimming: 3 bases; J trimming: 3 bases; junction bases outside the gene matches: 5. CDR1 is SGHRS, CDR2 YFSETQ, per germline. The length of the CDR3 is 16 residues. The CDR3, as DNA: TGCGCCAGCAGCTACCTAGCGGGAGGCATCTACAATGAGCAGTTCTTC. Protein: CASSYLAGGIYNEQFF.